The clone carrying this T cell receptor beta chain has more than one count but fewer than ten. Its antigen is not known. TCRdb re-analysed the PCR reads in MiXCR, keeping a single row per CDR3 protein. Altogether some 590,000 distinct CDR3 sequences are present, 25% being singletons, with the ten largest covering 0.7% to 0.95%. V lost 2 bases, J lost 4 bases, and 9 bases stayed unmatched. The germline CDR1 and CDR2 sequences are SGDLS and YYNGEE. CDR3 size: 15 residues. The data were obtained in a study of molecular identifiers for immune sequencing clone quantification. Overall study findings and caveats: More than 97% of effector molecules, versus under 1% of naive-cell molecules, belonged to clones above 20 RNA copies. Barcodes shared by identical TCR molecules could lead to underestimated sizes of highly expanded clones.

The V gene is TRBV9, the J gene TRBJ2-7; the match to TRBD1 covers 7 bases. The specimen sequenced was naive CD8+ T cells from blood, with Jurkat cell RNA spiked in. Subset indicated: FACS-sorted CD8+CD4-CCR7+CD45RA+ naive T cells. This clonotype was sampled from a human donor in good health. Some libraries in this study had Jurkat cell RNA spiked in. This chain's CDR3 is CASSVGTGVPYEQYF. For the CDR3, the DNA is TGTGCCAGCAGCGTTGGTACAGGGGTCCCTTACGAGCAGTACTTC.